What follows are 32 T cell receptor beta chains derived from one specimen sequenced in a study of CD8 T cells in Susac syndrome. The authors reverse transcribed roughly 0.45 to 1 ug RNA with random hexamers. TCRdb reanalysed the immunoSEQ multiplex PCR reads using MiXCR and keeps one entry per CDR3 protein. Among around 160,000 distinct CDR3 sequences listed, around 95% were seen once. Sequenced: CD4+ T cells from PBMCs. The receptors shown here come from a human donor in good health.

This clonotype has a single count. V gene TRBV2 combines with J gene TRBJ1-1; no clear D gene. V was shortened by 2 bases and J by 1 base, with 5 bases between the two germline ends. Germline V lookup: CDR1 SNHLY, CDR2 FYNNEI. The CDR3 covers 13 residues. In DNA, the CDR3 is TGTGCCAGCAGTGAATCAGCGAACACTGAAGCTTTCTTT. Protein: CASSESANTEAFF.

The CDR3, as DNA: TGTGCCAGCAGTTTAAGCGGGACAGGGGCAGATACGCAGTATTTT. Translated, it gives CASSLSGTGADTQYF. This chain links TRBV27 with TRBJ2-3; TRBD1 matches at 10 bases. Trimming cost V 2 bases and J 4 bases; bases outside gene matches: 3. In germline, CDR1 is MNHEY, CDR2 SMNVEV (reference sequence). The CDR3 covers 15 residues.

This chain's CDR3 is CASSPALGSSYEQYF. CDR3 in DNA: TGTGCCAGCTCACCTGCGTTGGGATCCTCCTACGAGCAGTACTTC. The V call is TRBV18, the J call TRBJ2-7; no clear D. The germline V gene encodes CDR1 KGHSH and CDR2 LQKENI. The CDR3 runs to 15 residues. V was pared by 3 bases and J by 0 bases, with 12 bases between. Based on the CDR3 plus reference TRBV18 and TRBJ2-7, the full variable domain is NAGVMQNPRHLVRRRGQEARLRCSPMKGHSHVYWYRQLPEEGLKFMVYLQKENIIDESGMPKERFSAEFPKEGPSILRIQQVVRGDSAAYFCASSPALGSSYEQYFGPGTRLTVT.

V gene TRBV2 combines with J gene TRBJ1-2; D not resolved. This CDR3 is built from 12 residues. Trimming removed 5 bases at V and 5 bases at J, with 9 bases between. Per the germline V gene, CDR1 is SNHLY and CDR2 is FYNNEI. The CDR3 region has the DNA TGTGCCAGCAGTCGGACGGATTATGGCTACACCTTC. Its protein product is CASSRTDYGYTF. Combining the CDR3 with reference TRBV2 and TRBJ1-2 gives the whole variable domain EPEVTQTPSHQVTQMGQEVILRCVPISNHLYFYWYRQILGQKVEFLVSFYNNEISEKSEIFDDQFSVERPDGSNFTLKIRSTKLEDSAMYFCASSRTDYGYTFGSGTRLTVV.

The gene calls are TRBV29-1 and TRBJ2-6; 8 bases line up with TRBD1. In germline, CDR1 is SQVTM, CDR2 ANQGSEA. The ends lost 5 bases at V and 1 base at J; junction bases unmatched: 1. This CDR3 region has 14 residues. The CDR3 spells CSVRDRSGANVLTF. CDR3 DNA sequence: TGCAGCGTTAGGGACAGGTCTGGGGCCAACGTCCTGACTTTC.

The CDR3 region is CSAATGGNQPQHF. Here the CDR3 DNA reads TGCAGTGCTGCCACAGGGGGCAATCAGCCCCAGCATTTT. The chain carries TRBV20-1 and TRBJ1-5, with TRBD1 matching over 7 bases. This CDR3 has 13 residues. Germline loops: CDR1 DFQATT, CDR2 SNEGSKA (reference sequence). Trimming cost V 5 bases and J 2 bases; bases outside gene matches: 3.

The chain combines TRBV9 with TRBJ2-1, with 7 bases matching TRBD2. The CDR3 is made up of 14 amino acids. Losses at the gene ends were 2 bases for V and 5 bases for J; bases not matched to a gene: 4. Germline V gene data show CDR1 as SGDLS and CDR2 as YYNGEE. CDR3 sequence: CASSVTSVNNEQFF. In DNA, the CDR3 is TGTGCCAGCAGCGTTACTAGCGTAAACAATGAGCAGTTCTTC.

The chain combines TRBV3-1 with TRBJ2-7; 7 nucleotides align to TRBD1. With V trimmed by 4 bases and J by 2 bases, 5 bases remained unmatched. The CDR3 extends over 14 amino acids. Germline-derived CDR1 and CDR2 are LGHDT and YNNKEL (reference sequence). CDR3 coding DNA: TGTGCCAGCAGCCCCCCGACAGGGACCTACGAGCAGTACTTC. Its translation: CASSPPTGTYEQYF.

The rearrangement joins TRBV5-1 to TRBJ2-7, with 7 bases lining up with TRBD2. Germline CDR1 reads SGHRS; CDR2 reads YFSETQ. Losses at the gene ends were 2 bases for V and 3 bases for J; bases not matched to a gene: 5. The CDR3 sequence is 14 residues long. The CDR3 loop is CASSFNGGNYEQYF. In nucleotides, the CDR3 is TGCGCCAGCAGCTTCAACGGGGGGAACTACGAGCAGTACTTC.

This clonotype was seen a single time. The chain has TRBV6-5 and TRBJ1-1; 7 nucleotides line up with TRBD1. This CDR3 is 14 amino acids long. Trimming at V came to 2 bases and at J to 5 bases, leaving 5 bases not matched to a gene. Germline values: CDR1 MNHEY, CDR2 SVGAGI. The CDR3 DNA is TGTGCCAGCAGTTACGACAGGGTAAGGACTGAAGCTTTCTTT. Its protein product is CASSYDRVRTEAFF.

J is TRBJ2-1 and V is TRBV18; TRBD2 agrees at 9 bases. CDR1 KGHSH and CDR2 LQKENI come from the germline V gene. V was pared by 3 bases and J by 1 base, with 10 bases of the junction left unmatched. The CDR3 covers 18 residues. The CDR3 region has the DNA TGTGCCAGCTCACCCCTTCAAAGGCGGGGGGGATCCTACAATGAGCAGTTCTTC. Translation: CASSPLQRRGGSYNEQFF.

The V and J genes are TRBV29-1 and TRBJ1-1; D remains unclear. Germline CDR1 and CDR2: SQVTM and ANQGSEA. The CDR3 spans 12 residues. V was clipped by 8 bases and J by 6 bases, with 16 bases between them. CDR3 protein: CSPSLPGPEAFF. The CDR3 bases are TGCAGCCCCTCACTCCCTGGTCCTGAAGCTTTCTTT.

V usage is TRBV7-2 and J usage is TRBJ2-4; possibly TRBD1 for D (5 bases). This CDR3 contains 15 residues. V dropped 4 bases and J dropped 2 bases, with 12 bases sitting between them. The germline V gene encodes CDR1 SGHTA and CDR2 FQGNSA. CDR3 protein: CASSSQESTKNIQYF. The CDR3 region has the DNA TGTGCCAGCAGCTCACAGGAATCCACCAAAAACATTCAGTACTTC.

The J gene is TRBJ2-7, the V gene TRBV7-9; no reliable D call. This CDR3 has 13 amino acids. Germline CDR1 is SEHNR and CDR2 is FQNEAQ (reference sequence). V lost 5 bases and J lost 5, with 13 bases in between. The CDR3 DNA sequence: TGTGCCAGCAGCGTCGGCACCCTAGACGAGCAGTACTTC. Protein: CASSVGTLDEQYF.

The chain employs TRBV28 and TRBJ2-1; D not certain. Germline assignment: CDR1 MDHEN and CDR2 SYDVKM. The CDR3 is made up of 11 amino acids. Between the trimmed V and J ends, which lost 6 bases and 9 bases, there was a span of 9 bases. Here the CDR3 DNA reads TGTGCCAGCAGCTCCTTCACTGAGCAGTTCTTC. Protein sequence: CASSSFTEQFF.

The chain uses TRBV9 and TRBJ1-2; tentative D call: TRBD1 (5 bases). Germline V gene lookup returns CDR1 SGDLS and CDR2 YYNGEE. The CDR3 is 14 residues long. V was clipped by 3 bases and J by 6 bases, with 15 bases between them. CDR3 amino acids: CASSASPSGDGYTF. The CDR3 DNA follows: TGTGCCAGCAGCGCATCTCCTTCGGGGGATGGCTACACCTTC.

The chain employs TRBV5-1 and TRBJ2-5, with TRBD1 matching over 10 bases. CDR3 length: 15 residues. CDR1 SGHRS and CDR2 YFSETQ come from the germline V gene. With 7 bases clipped from V and 5 bases from J, the junction kept 11 bases outside the gene matches. The CDR3 DNA sequence: TGCGCCAGCGGGTCCGGGACAGGGGTAGGGGAGACCCAGTACTTC. It translates to CASGSGTGVGETQYF.

This clonotype is a singleton in its sample. The chain joins TRBV6-2 or TRBV6-3 to TRBJ2-3, with D uncertain. The ends were cut back, 2 bases at V and 8 bases at J, with 8 bases in the middle. CDR1 is MNHEY, CDR2 SVGEGT, per germline. This CDR3 region has 12 residues. CDR3 in DNA: TGTGCCAGCAGTTACCGGCTCGGTACGCAGTATTTT. This sequence encodes CASSYRLGTQYF.

J is TRBJ1-1 and V is TRBV28, with a possible D match to TRBD1 (6 bases). Germline V lookup: CDR1 MDHEN, CDR2 SYDVKM. The CDR3 has 14 residues. Between the trimmed V and J ends, which lost 5 bases and 4 bases, there was a span of 14 bases. The CDR3 reads CASSPMTGATEAFF. The CDR3 DNA reads as TGTGCCAGCAGTCCGATGACGGGGGCCACTGAAGCTTTCTTT.

The chain employs TRBV20-1 and TRBJ2-7; the D is unclear. The germline V and J ends were trimmed by 7 bases and 0 bases, with 13 bases remaining between them. The CDR3 has 13 amino acids. The germline gives CDR1 DFQATT, CDR2 SNEGSKA (reference sequence). The CDR3 sequence is CSEGQLLSYEQYF. The CDR3 coding sequence is TGCAGTGAAGGGCAGCTCCTCTCCTACGAGCAGTACTTC.

The V and J genes are TRBV28 and TRBJ2-7; 9 positions agree with TRBD2. The CDR3 covers 15 residues. V gave up 5 bases and J gave up 4 bases; unmatched junction bases: 9. Germline CDR1 is MDHEN and CDR2 is SYDVKM. CDR3 protein: CASSVFSGGVYEQYF. The CDR3 nucleotides read TGTGCCAGCAGTGTATTTAGCGGGGGAGTTTACGAGCAGTACTTC.

This clonotype was detected only once. This chain connects TRBV27 to TRBJ2-7, with D possibly TRBD1 on 6 matching bases. This CDR3 has 15 amino acids. Germline V gene data show CDR1 as MNHEY and CDR2 as SMNVEV (reference sequence). Deletions cut 5 bases from V and 8 bases from J, with 22 bases between. CDR3 in DNA: TGTGCCAGCAGTGATTACAGGGAAGGCGAGCTTAAGCAGTACTTC. This codes for CASSDYREGELKQYF.

The CDR3 DNA follows: TGTGCCAGCAGTGATCTCCCATTAGACGAGCAGTACTTC. Protein sequence: CASSDLPLDEQYF. V is TRBV2 and J is TRBJ2-7; the D is unclear. V was clipped by 3 bases and J by 5 bases, with 11 bases between them. The CDR3 has 13 residues. Germline CDR1 reads SNHLY; CDR2 reads FYNNEI.

This chain connects TRBV11-3 to TRBJ2-1; 8 positions match TRBD1. Germline CDR1 and CDR2: SGHNT and YENEEA. There are 14 residues in the CDR3. V was clipped by 1 base and J by 6 bases; unmatched bases: 2. CDR3 protein: CASSLGGTGNEQFF. CDR3 nucleotide sequence: TGTGCCAGCAGCTTAGGCGGGACAGGCAATGAGCAGTTCTTC.

CDR3 nucleotides: TGTGCCAGCAGTTACTGGAACACAGGACAGGGCTACACCTTC. It yields the protein CASSYWNTGQGYTF. This rearrangement joins TRBV6-5 to TRBJ1-2; tentative D call: TRBD1 (6 bases). The germline V gene has CDR1 MNHEY and CDR2 SVGAGI. V lost 1 base to trimming and J lost 8 bases, with 14 bases between them. The CDR3 contains 14 residues.

This sequence joins TRBV29-1 and TRBJ2-3; 8 nucleotides align to TRBD1. In germline, CDR1 is SQVTM, CDR2 ANQGSEA. The V gene end was trimmed by 7 bases and the J gene end by 1 base; junction bases not matched to a gene: 4. The CDR3 has 13 amino acids. The chain's CDR3 is CSGDRGGTDTQYF. The CDR3 coding sequence is TGCAGCGGTGACAGGGGAGGCACAGATACGCAGTATTTT.

This rearrangement joins TRBV20-1 to TRBJ1-2; no firm D call. The germline CDR1 and CDR2 sequences are DFQATT and SNEGSKA (reference sequence). The V gene lost 3 bases and the J gene lost 4 bases, with 6 bases spanning the gap. CDR3 size: 11 residues. The CDR3 spells CSASFTYGYTF. The CDR3, as DNA: TGCAGTGCTAGTTTCACCTATGGCTACACCTTC.

CDR3 in amino acids: CASKGTNYGYTF. CDR3 bases: TGTGCCAGCAAGGGGACTAACTATGGCTACACCTTC. This rearrangement joins TRBV2 to TRBJ1-2; weak D call: TRBD1 (5 bases). The CDR3 spans 12 residues. Germline loops: CDR1 SNHLY, CDR2 FYNNEI. Trimming took off 7 bases at V and 0 bases at J, with 6 bases between the two ends.

The chain combines TRBV20-1 with TRBJ1-2; D gene uncertain. Germline loops: CDR1 DFQATT, CDR2 SNEGSKA (reference sequence). With 6 bases removed from V and 4 bases from J, the gap between germline ends came to 9 bases. This CDR3 contains 11 residues. The chain's CDR3 is CSALFSYGYTF. The CDR3 DNA is TGCAGTGCCTTATTCTCCTATGGCTACACCTTC.

The chain recombines TRBV4-3 with TRBJ2-1; 8 bases align to TRBD2. The CDR3 runs 16 residues. The germline CDR1 and CDR2 sequences are LGHNA and YSLEER. V lost 0 bases, J lost 7 bases, and 8 bases stayed unmatched. CDR3 loop: CASSQEYTGGRNEQFF. The CDR3 DNA sequence: TGCGCCAGCAGCCAAGAGTACACGGGGGGGCGTAATGAGCAGTTCTTC.

This clonotype was seen a few times. In DNA form, the CDR3 reads TGTGCCAGCAGTCGGGGACAGCGCTACGAGCAGTACTTC. This sequence encodes CASSRGQRYEQYF. The chain combines TRBV27 with TRBJ2-7; 7 bases are shared with TRBD1. From germline, CDR1 is MNHEY and CDR2 SMNVEV (reference sequence). The CDR3 sequence is 13 residues long. The ends lost 5 bases at V and 3 bases at J; junction bases unmatched: 4.

V is TRBV5-4 and J is TRBJ1-1; 8 nucleotides match TRBD1. Germline V gives CDR1 SGHNT, CDR2 YYREEE (reference sequence). V lost 5 bases, J lost 6 bases, and 6 bases stayed unmatched. CDR3 length: 13 residues. CDR3 residues: CASSWTGRAEAFF. The CDR3 DNA reads as TGTGCCAGCAGTTGGACAGGGCGGGCTGAAGCTTTCTTT.